This T cell receptor (beta chain) appears in the sequencing data of a study of CD8 T cells in ankylosing spondylitis. Study outcomes and limitations: Clones linked to the disease showed a CD8+ phenotype. They occurred at relatively low frequencies in peripheral blood.

The V gene end was trimmed by 4 bases and the J gene end by 0 bases; junction bases not matched to a gene: 6. Germline CDR1 is SGHRS and CDR2 is YFSETQ. The length of the CDR3 is 15 residues. This clonotype showed up many times. Its matching antigen is unknown. TCRdb passed the 5' RACE reads through MiXCR, listing each CDR3 protein once. The sample records under 300,000 distinct CDR3 sequences, around a tenth being singletons. This receptor was taken from a male donor with ankylosing spondylitis or in good health (not recorded which). Input material: blood, either unsorted or a sorted T cell fraction (not recorded which). The V gene is TRBV5-1, the J gene TRBJ1-2; TRBD1 matches at 7 bases. CDR3 in DNA: TGCGCCAGCAGCCGTGACAGGGAGACTAACTATGGCTACACCTTC. As protein: CASSRDRETNYGYTF.